This TCR beta chain was captured in a study of shared clonotypes between healthy human individuals. This clone has more than one count but fewer than ten. Its antigen is unknown. Findings and caveats of the study: Several donors shared around 5% of their naive CD4 clonotypes. The donor pool, a small one, limited the genetic and exposure-history diversity represented.

The length of the CDR3 is 15 residues. Per the germline V gene, CDR1 is SGHTA and CDR2 is FQGNSA. Trimming shortened V by 2 bases and J by 6 bases, and 14 bases separated the two germline ends. Original data processing: ImmunoSEQ yielded junction-only sequences lacking quality scores, so filtering differed. The table came from immunoSEQ multiplex PCR; TCRdb's copy has only in-frame clones and leaves some out. The D gene and trimming were derived from the DNA, and the V and J assignments and clone size from that table. The sample lists over a million clones, approximately 72% occurring once. The receptor's source is a man between 18 and 29 years old in good health. The sequenced sample consisted of memory CD4+ T cells sorted from blood. Regarding subset: CD45RA-negative fraction. The chain is built from TRBV7-2 and TRBJ2-1; tentative D call: TRBD1 (6 bases). CDR3 in amino acids: CASSLTRGLANEQFF. For the CDR3, the DNA is TGTGCCAGCAGCTTAACCAGGGGATTAGCCAATGAGCAGTTCTTC.